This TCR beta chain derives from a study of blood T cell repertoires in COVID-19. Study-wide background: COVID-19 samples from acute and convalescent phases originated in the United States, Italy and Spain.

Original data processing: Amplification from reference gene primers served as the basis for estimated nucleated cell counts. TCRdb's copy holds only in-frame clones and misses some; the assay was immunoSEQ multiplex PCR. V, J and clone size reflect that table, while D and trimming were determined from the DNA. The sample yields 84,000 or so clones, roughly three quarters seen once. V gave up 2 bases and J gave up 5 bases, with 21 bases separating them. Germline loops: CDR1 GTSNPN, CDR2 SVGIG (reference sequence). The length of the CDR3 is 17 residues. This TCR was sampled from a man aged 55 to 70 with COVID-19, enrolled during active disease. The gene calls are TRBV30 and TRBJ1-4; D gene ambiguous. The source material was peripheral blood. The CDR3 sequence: CAWSPRLLTDRNEKLFF. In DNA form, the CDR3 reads TGTGCCTGGAGTCCCCGCCTATTAACAGATAGAAATGAAAAACTGTTTTTT.